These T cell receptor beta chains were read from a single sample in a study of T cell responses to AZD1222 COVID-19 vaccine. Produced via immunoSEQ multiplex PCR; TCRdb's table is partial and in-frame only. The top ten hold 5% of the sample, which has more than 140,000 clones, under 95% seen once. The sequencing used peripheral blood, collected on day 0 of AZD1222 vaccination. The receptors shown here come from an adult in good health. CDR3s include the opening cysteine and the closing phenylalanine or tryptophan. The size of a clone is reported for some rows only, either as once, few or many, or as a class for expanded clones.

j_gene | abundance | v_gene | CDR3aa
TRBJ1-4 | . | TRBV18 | CASSQDLNEKLFF
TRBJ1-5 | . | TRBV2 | CASSRHGASNQPQHF
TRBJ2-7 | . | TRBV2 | CASSARDRAYEQYF
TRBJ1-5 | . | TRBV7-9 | CASSPGEAAQPQHF
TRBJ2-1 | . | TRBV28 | CASSPGLMFYNEQFF
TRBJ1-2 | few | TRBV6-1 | CASSETPGTGYGYTF
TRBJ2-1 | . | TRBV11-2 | CASSLRDYLTYNEQFF
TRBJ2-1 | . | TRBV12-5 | CASGPPEPKIAGIYNEQFF
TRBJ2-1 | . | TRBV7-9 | CASSFLSGSSYNEQFF
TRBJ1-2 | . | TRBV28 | CASSFLPTVGYGYTF
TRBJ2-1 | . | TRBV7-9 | CASSQTYNEQFF
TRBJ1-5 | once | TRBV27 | CASSLAMDRGQPQHF
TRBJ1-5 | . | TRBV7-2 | CASSNRASGNQPQHF
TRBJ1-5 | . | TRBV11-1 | CASSLGEDQPQHF
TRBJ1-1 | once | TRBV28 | CASSFTRGGIMNTEAFF
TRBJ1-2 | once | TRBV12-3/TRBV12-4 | CASSLGLNYGYTF
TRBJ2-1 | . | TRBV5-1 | CASGLSGGTGVNEQFF
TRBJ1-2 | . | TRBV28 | CASSFGRGYGYTF
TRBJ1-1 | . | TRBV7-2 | CASSLNARTEAFF
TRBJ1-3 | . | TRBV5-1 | CASSSSGAAVGNTIYF
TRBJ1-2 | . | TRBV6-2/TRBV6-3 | CASSYSTDPYGYTF
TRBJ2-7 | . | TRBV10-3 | CAISDLGGRSYEQYF
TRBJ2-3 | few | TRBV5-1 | CASSLEGEWTDTQYF
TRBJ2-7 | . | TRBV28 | CASSLGDRANEQYF
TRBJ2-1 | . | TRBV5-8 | CASSLAGGSGSDNEQFF
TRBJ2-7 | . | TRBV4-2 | CASSQSSGTAYEQYF
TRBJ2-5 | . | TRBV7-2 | CASSSQAGEETQYF
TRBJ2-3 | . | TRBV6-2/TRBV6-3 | CASSPLSDTQYF
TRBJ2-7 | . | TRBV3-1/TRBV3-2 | CASSQPGPLYEQYF
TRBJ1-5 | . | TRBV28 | CASSSTGITIQPQHF
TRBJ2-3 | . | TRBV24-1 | CATRTGVDTQYF
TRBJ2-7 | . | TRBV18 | CASSTTGGYEQYF
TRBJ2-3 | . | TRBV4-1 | CASSQVSRGEGVTDTQYF
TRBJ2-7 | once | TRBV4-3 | CASSQDQATGRYEQYF
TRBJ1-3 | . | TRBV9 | CASSRLTGGNTIYF
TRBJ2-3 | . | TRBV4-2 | CASSQGAGTSGGYTDTQYF
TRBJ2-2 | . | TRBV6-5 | CAARGTGELFF
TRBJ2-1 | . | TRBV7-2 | CASSPRVSGNEQFF
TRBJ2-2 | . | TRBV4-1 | CASSIEGLGTGELFF
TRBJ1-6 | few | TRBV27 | CASSPINSPLHF
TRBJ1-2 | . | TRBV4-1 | CASSQSTGEWGYTF